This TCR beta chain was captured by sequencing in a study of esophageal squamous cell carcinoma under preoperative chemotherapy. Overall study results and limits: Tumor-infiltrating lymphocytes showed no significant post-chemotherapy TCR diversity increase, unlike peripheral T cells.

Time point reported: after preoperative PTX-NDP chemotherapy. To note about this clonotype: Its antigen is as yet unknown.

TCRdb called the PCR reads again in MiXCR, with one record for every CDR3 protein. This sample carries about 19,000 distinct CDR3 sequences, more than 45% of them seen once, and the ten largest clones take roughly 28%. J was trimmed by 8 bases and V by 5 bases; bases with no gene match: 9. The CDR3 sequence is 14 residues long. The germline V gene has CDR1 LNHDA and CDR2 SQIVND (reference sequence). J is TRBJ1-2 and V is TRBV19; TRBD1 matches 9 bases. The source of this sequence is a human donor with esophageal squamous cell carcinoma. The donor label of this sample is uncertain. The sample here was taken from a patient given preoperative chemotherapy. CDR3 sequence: CASSVTGGHSGYTF. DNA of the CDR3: TGTGCCAGTAGTGTCACAGGGGGCCATTCCGGCTACACCTTC.